The 30 T cell receptor beta chains below come from one sample, sequenced in a study of Graves' ophthalmopathy and Graves' hyperthyroidism. Amplified TCR beta CDR3 regions were obtained using RNA transcripts as template. Second-round multiplex PCR came after first-round RT-PCR with HTBI primers. TCRdb recomputed calls from the multiplex PCR reads with MiXCR, one row per CDR3 protein. The sample comprises some 410,000 distinct CDR3 sequences, around 20% of which are singletons, and under 3% rests with the top ten. Sequencing used peripheral blood. These TCRs come from a woman aged 18-30 years with stable Graves' hyperthyroidism.

This clonotype was counted at least ten times. The chain joins TRBV6-5 to TRBJ2-7, with 9 bases that match TRBD1. The CDR3 has 14 amino acids. CDR1 is MNHEY and CDR2 is SVGAGI in the germline V gene. V shed 2 bases and J 3 bases; nucleotides not matched to a gene: 2. CDR3 DNA sequence: TGTGCCAGCAGTTACCGGACAGGGGACTACGAGCAGTACTTC. It encodes CASSYRTGDYEQYF.

This clonotype was picked up many times. The rearrangement uses TRBV5-1 and TRBJ2-5, with a weak D call TRBD1 (6 bases). Germline loops: CDR1 SGHRS, CDR2 YFSETQ. Trimming took 7 bases from V and 4 from J, leaving 11 bases between them. The length of the CDR3 is 12 residues. The chain's CDR3 is CASGQGRETQYF. The DNA for the CDR3 is TGCGCCAGCGGCCAGGGGAGAGAGACCCAGTACTTC.

This clonotype was seen ten or more times. This rearrangement joins TRBV7-2 to TRBJ2-5, with a possible D match to TRBD1 (5 bases). Trimming left V 1 base short and J 2 bases short, with 14 bases between. The CDR3 sequence is 16 residues long. Germline V CDR1 and CDR2: SGHTA, FQGNSA. This CDR3 is CASSLGVVGHQETQYF. Here the CDR3 DNA reads TGTGCCAGCAGCTTAGGGGTTGTAGGACATCAAGAGACCCAGTACTTC.

The table lists this clonotype with many counts. The CDR3 protein is CASSLPQGQRGNEQYF. CDR3 bases: TGTGCCAGCAGTTTACCCCAGGGGCAAAGGGGTAACGAGCAGTACTTC. The V call is TRBV6-5, the J call TRBJ2-7; D possibly corresponds to TRBD1 (6 bases). The germline CDR1 and CDR2 sequences are MNHEY and SVGAGI. The CDR3 contains 16 residues. V lost 4 bases and J 5 bases, leaving 21 bases between the germline ends.

This clonotype has at least ten counts. J is TRBJ2-7 and V is TRBV7-2; the D gene is possibly TRBD1 (6 bases). The germline CDR1 and CDR2 sequences are SGHTA and FQGNSA. The CDR3 extends over 14 amino acids. The V and J ends lost 3 bases and 0 bases respectively, with 9 bases between them. CDR3 nucleotides: TGTGCCAGCAGCTTTGACAGGAGCTCCTACGAGCAGTACTTC. Translation gives CASSFDRSSYEQYF.

In this sample, this clonotype turned up many times. The chain employs TRBV28 and TRBJ2-7; TRBD1 agrees at 9 bases. Trimming cost V 6 bases and J 2 bases; bases outside gene matches: 5. The CDR3 covers 14 residues. From germline, CDR1 is MDHEN and CDR2 SYDVKM. The DNA for the CDR3 is TGTGCCAGCAGCGGCCGGACAGGGGCCTACGAGCAGTACTTC. It encodes CASSGRTGAYEQYF.

As concerns this clonotype: One end of the junction is discordant with germline, which a read error may explain. This sequence joins TRBV7-9 and TRBJ2-5, with a weak D call TRBD1 (6 bases). The germline CDR1 and CDR2 sequences are SEHNR and FQNEAQ (reference sequence). The CDR3 is made up of 14 amino acids. CDR3 in amino acids: CVSSWTVIQETQYF. CDR3 DNA: TGTGTCAGCAGTTGGACAGTGATCCAAGAGACCCAGTACTTC. Full variable domain (remainder filled in from reference TRBV7-9 and TRBJ2-5): DTGVSQNPRHKITKRGQNVTFRCDPISEHNRLYWYRQTLGQGPEFLTYFQNEAQLEKSRLLSDRFSAERPKGSFSTLEIQRTEQGDSAMYLCVSSWTVIQETQYFGPGTRLLVL.

This clonotype was detected a few times. V and J are TRBV28 and TRBJ1-2; 7 bases agree with TRBD1. The CDR3 runs to 19 residues. V shed 1 base, J shed 5 bases, and the junction held 19 bases outside the gene matches. The germline V gene encodes CDR1 MDHEN and CDR2 SYDVKM. The CDR3, as DNA: TGTGCCAGCAGTTTATCTGTCTCGGACAGGAGGCGTGGGGGGTATGGCTACACCTTC. As protein: CASSLSVSDRRRGGYGYTF.

In this sample, this clonotype turned up many times. V is TRBV20-1 and J is TRBJ2-7; D is possibly TRBD2 (5 bases). Germline V gene sequence: CDR1 DFQATT, CDR2 SNEGSKA (reference sequence). The CDR3 is made up of 14 amino acids. Trimming took 0 bases from V and 2 from J, leaving 11 bases between them. CDR3 amino acids: CSAREQLGTYEQYF. CDR3 bases: TGCAGTGCTAGAGAACAACTAGGGACCTACGAGCAGTACTTC.

By sample share, this clonotype is medium-sized. CDR3: CASSYRETYEQYF. The CDR3 DNA sequence: TGTGCCAGCAGTTACAGGGAAACCTACGAGCAGTACTTC. This chain connects TRBV6-2 or TRBV6-3 to TRBJ2-7; D is undetermined. Deletions cut 2 bases from V and 2 bases from J, with 7 bases between. This CDR3 has 13 residues. CDR1 is MNHEY, CDR2 SVGEGT, per germline.

This clonotype was found many times. The V gene is TRBV19, the J gene TRBJ1-2, with a tentative D call TRBD1 (6 bases). The germline CDR1 and CDR2 sequences are LNHDA and SQIVND (reference sequence). The length of the CDR3 is 15 residues. The V and J ends lost 6 bases and 1 base respectively, with 15 bases between them. CDR3 sequence: CASSRTAEFNYGYTF. CDR3 coding DNA: TGTGCCAGTAGCCGGACAGCGGAGTTTAACTATGGCTACACCTTC.

To note about this clonotype: A much larger clone is a single base away; this may be a read error. This chain connects TRBV7-3 to TRBJ2-3; D is possibly TRBD2 (7 bases). Looked up from germline, CDR1 is SGHTA and CDR2 is FQGTGA. The ends were cut back, 5 bases at V and 3 bases at J, with 15 bases in the middle. This CDR3 contains 15 residues. The CDR3 coding sequence is TGTGCCAGCAGCCACATGGGGGGGCCGACAGATACGCAGTATTTT. Translating gives CASSHMGGPTDTQYF.

The chain carries TRBV6-1 and TRBJ1-5; TRBD1 is a possible D gene (5 bases). Germline CDR1 and CDR2: MNHNS and SASEGT. This CDR3 spans 16 amino acids. The germline V and J ends were trimmed by 8 bases and 4 bases, with 21 bases remaining between them. DNA of the CDR3: TGTGCCAGCTGGGGAGGGGCCACAGGCGCTAATCAGCCCCAGCATTTT. Its protein product is CASWGGATGANQPQHF.

The table lists this clonotype with many counts. The chain has TRBV29-1 and TRBJ2-5, with a weak D call TRBD1 (6 bases). CDR1 is SQVTM, CDR2 ANQGSEA, per germline. Trimming stripped 6 bases from V and 4 bases from J, with 9 bases between. CDR3 size: 11 residues. CDR3 sequence reads: CSVQGRETQYF. The CDR3 DNA is TGCAGCGTACAGGGACGAGAGACCCAGTACTTC.

In this sample, this clonotype turned up many times. The CDR3 sequence is CSAGGSSYEQYF. In DNA form, the CDR3 reads TGCAGCGCCGGGGGGTCCTCCTACGAGCAGTACTTC. The chain is built from TRBV29-1 and TRBJ2-7, with 7 bases that match TRBD2. The V segment lost 7 bases and the J segment 0 bases; nucleotides outside the gene matches: 3. The length of the CDR3 is 12 residues. Germline assignment: CDR1 SQVTM and CDR2 ANQGSEA.

The chain couples TRBV28 to TRBJ1-6; D is unresolved. Germline loops: CDR1 MDHEN, CDR2 SYDVKM. CDR3 length: 16 amino acids. V shed 3 bases and J shed 0 bases, with 9 bases lying between them. CDR3 protein: CASSFRESSYNSPLHF. The CDR3 bases are TGTGCCAGCAGTTTTAGGGAAAGCTCCTATAATTCACCCCTCCACTTT.

The table lists this clonotype with a few counts. The chain joins TRBV11-2 to TRBJ2-7, with D unclear. This CDR3 comprises 14 residues. Trimming removed 7 bases from V and 2 bases from J, with 15 bases in between. Per the germline V gene, CDR1 is SGHAT and CDR2 is FQNNGV. The CDR3 sequence: CASTRMAVPYEQYF. Here the CDR3 DNA reads TGTGCCAGCACCCGGATGGCAGTACCCTACGAGCAGTACTTC.

This clonotype was observed many times. This chain joins TRBV2 and TRBJ1-5; D gene ambiguous. The CDR3 sequence is 17 residues long. The V and J ends lost 2 bases and 0 bases respectively, with 14 bases between them. Germline CDR1 SNHLY, CDR2 FYNNEI. The CDR3 sequence is CASSEILSAFSNQPQHF. The CDR3 nucleotides read TGTGCCAGCAGTGAAATTTTGTCAGCCTTTAGCAATCAGCCCCAGCATTTT.

Ten or more counts support this clonotype. The gene calls are TRBV30 and TRBJ2-5; D unresolved. V was shortened by 1 base and J by 2 bases, with 2 bases between the two germline ends. Germline V gene data show CDR1 as GTSNPN and CDR2 as SVGIG (reference sequence). The CDR3 has 11 amino acids. The CDR3 loop is CAWSAQETQYF. The CDR3, as DNA: TGTGCCTGGAGTGCACAAGAGACCCAGTACTTC.

This chain links TRBV19 with TRBJ2-4; D perhaps matches TRBD2 (6 bases). The CDR3 has 15 amino acids. Trimming took 4 bases from V and 0 from J, leaving 10 bases between them. Germline-derived CDR1 and CDR2 are LNHDA and SQIVND (reference sequence). The CDR3, as DNA: TGTGCCAGTAGTACCGGCGGGACAGCCAAAAACATTCAGTACTTC. Translation: CASSTGGTAKNIQYF.

A few counts support this clonotype. The chain carries TRBV19 and TRBJ1-3; no firm D call. V lost 5 bases and J lost 7, with 18 bases in between. Germline V gene lookup returns CDR1 LNHDA and CDR2 SQIVND (reference sequence). The CDR3 has 15 amino acids. The CDR3 sequence: CASSADLRLGNTIYF. The CDR3 region has the DNA TGTGCCAGTAGTGCGGACCTCCGTCTCGGGAACACCATATATTTT.

This clonotype was observed at least ten times. The gene calls are TRBV7-3 and TRBJ1-1; 9 bases are a match to TRBD1. V lost 4 bases, J lost 5 bases, and 2 bases stayed unmatched. Germline values: CDR1 SGHTA, CDR2 FQGTGA. The CDR3 is 13 residues long. DNA of the CDR3: TGTGCCAGCAGCTGGGGGACAGGGACTGAAGCTTTCTTT. Translation: CASSWGTGTEAFF.

V and J are TRBV19 and TRBJ2-5, with 7 bases aligning to TRBD1. V dropped 1 base and J dropped 5; count of bases not matched to a gene: 4. Germline CDR1 LNHDA, CDR2 SQIVND (reference sequence). This CDR3 is 14 amino acids long. The DNA of the CDR3 is TGTGCCAGTAGTATAGGTAACAGGGGTGAGACCCAGTACTTC. Translation: CASSIGNRGETQYF.

The count of this clonotype is one. V is TRBV12-3 or TRBV12-4 and J is TRBJ2-7; 10 bases are a match to TRBD2. The CDR3 covers 15 residues. The junction had 8 bases not matched to a gene; V was cut back by 7 bases and J by 2 bases. The CDR3 nucleotides are TGTGCCAGCAAGTCCGGGACTAGCGCAACCTACGAGCAGTACTTC. Protein sequence: CASKSGTSATYEQYF.

This clonotype was counted many times. J is TRBJ1-3 and V is TRBV6-5; possible D gene TRBD1, 5 bases. This CDR3 has 16 amino acids. Germline CDR1 is MNHEY and CDR2 is SVGAGI. The V end was cut by 0 bases, the J end by 5 bases, with 14 bases between. The CDR3 DNA reads as TGTGCCAGCAGTTACTCGAGTATGGGGCAACGAAACACCATATATTTT. This codes for CASSYSSMGQRNTIYF.

This clonotype was counted at least ten times. This chain joins TRBV5-1 and TRBJ1-2; tentative D call: TRBD1 (5 bases). This CDR3 is built from 15 residues. V was shortened by 2 bases and J by 4 bases, with 15 bases between the two germline ends. From germline, CDR1 is SGHRS and CDR2 YFSETQ. The CDR3: CASSFRLRGSYGYTF. In DNA, the CDR3 is TGCGCCAGCAGCTTCCGCTTGCGGGGGAGCTATGGCTACACCTTC. The entire variable domain, with the rest obtained from reference TRBV5-1 and TRBJ1-2, is as follows: KAGVTQTPRYLIKTRGQQVTLSCSPISGHRSVSWYQQTPGQGLQFLFEYFSETQRNKGNFPGRFSGRQFSNSRSEMNVSTLELGDSALYLCASSFRLRGSYGYTFGSGTRLTVV.

Many counts were recorded for this clonotype. The chain recombines TRBV24-1 with TRBJ1-2; 9 nucleotides agree with TRBD1. After removal of 5 bases from V and 4 bases from J, the junction contained 16 bases not matched to a gene. CDR3 size: 18 residues. Germline V gives CDR1 KGHDR, CDR2 SFDVKD. CDR3 sequence (DNA): TGTGCCACCAGTGCCTTCCGGGACAGGGACCCTCCCCGCTATGGCTACACCTTC. It translates to CATSAFRDRDPPRYGYTF.

This clonotype was counted a few times. The V and J genes are TRBV6-1 and TRBJ1-2; D may be TRBD1 (5 bases). The CDR3 totals 15 residues. The ends were cut back, 7 bases at V and 2 bases at J, with 17 bases in the middle. Germline lookup yields CDR1 MNHNS and CDR2 SASEGT. The CDR3 protein is CASIPLGDSNYGYTF. CDR3 in DNA: TGTGCCAGCATCCCCCTTGGTGACAGCAACTATGGCTACACCTTC.

This clonotype was seen more than once but under ten times. V gene TRBV4-2 combines with J gene TRBJ2-2; 8 bases map to TRBD2. Trimming took 4 bases from V and 6 from J; bases not matched to a gene: 13. The CDR3 is made up of 17 amino acids. CDR1 and CDR2 from the germline V gene are LGHNA and YNFKEQ. The CDR3 region is CASSPFSGLVGAGELFF. The CDR3 nucleotides are TGTGCCAGCAGCCCATTCTCGGGACTAGTCGGGGCCGGGGAGCTGTTTTTT.

This clonotype has at least ten counts. The rearrangement links TRBV5-1 to TRBJ2-3; 7 bases fit TRBD1. With 2 bases clipped from V and 0 bases from J, the junction kept 12 bases outside the gene matches. This CDR3 is 18 amino acids long. The germline CDR1 and CDR2 sequences are SGHRS and YFSETQ. The CDR3 here is CASSLSGQTTTSTDTQYF. In DNA, the CDR3 is TGCGCCAGCAGCTTATCGGGACAGACCACGACTAGCACAGATACGCAGTATTTT. The entire variable domain, with the rest obtained from reference TRBV5-1 and TRBJ2-3, is as follows: KAGVTQTPRYLIKTRGQQVTLSCSPISGHRSVSWYQQTPGQGLQFLFEYFSETQRNKGNFPGRFSGRQFSNSRSEMNVSTLELGDSALYLCASSLSGQTTTSTDTQYFGPGTRLTVL.